The TCR beta chain described here comes from a study of T cell responses to AZD1222 COVID-19 vaccine. Background on the study: Pooling of second doses given at about 4 or about 12 weeks was done.

Profiled with immunoSEQ multiplex PCR; TCRdb holds only in-frame clones, not every one. The data show approximately 67,000 clones, approximately 90% seen once. Worth noting for this clone: What it binds is not known.

General study findings and limits: Targeting of unmutated variant regions was reportedly seen in nearly half of spike-specific TCRs.

V was shortened by 2 bases and J by 1 base, with 5 bases between the two germline ends. The CDR3 spans 13 residues. The receptor was derived from an adult in good health. The J gene is TRBJ1-1, the V gene TRBV12-3 or TRBV12-4, with D uncertain. The sample was peripheral blood, taken on day 0 of AZD1222 vaccination. The CDR3 DNA follows: TGTGCCAGCAGTTTAAGATGGAACACTGAAGCTTTCTTT. Protein product: CASSLRWNTEAFF.